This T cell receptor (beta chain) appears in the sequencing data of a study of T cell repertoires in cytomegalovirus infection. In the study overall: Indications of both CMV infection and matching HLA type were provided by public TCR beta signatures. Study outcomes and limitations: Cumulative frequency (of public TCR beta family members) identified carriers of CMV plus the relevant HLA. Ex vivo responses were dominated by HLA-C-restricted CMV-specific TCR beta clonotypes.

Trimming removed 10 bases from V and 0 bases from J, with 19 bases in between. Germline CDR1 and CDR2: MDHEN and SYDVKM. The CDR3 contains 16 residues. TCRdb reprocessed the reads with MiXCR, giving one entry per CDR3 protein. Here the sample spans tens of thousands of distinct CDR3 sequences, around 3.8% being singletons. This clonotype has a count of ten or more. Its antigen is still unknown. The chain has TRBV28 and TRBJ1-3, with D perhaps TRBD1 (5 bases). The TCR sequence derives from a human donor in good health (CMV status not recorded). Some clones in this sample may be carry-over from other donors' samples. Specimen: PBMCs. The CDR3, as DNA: TGTGCCACCTACCCACAGGCGAAGAACTCTGGAAACACCATATATTTT. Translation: CATYPQAKNSGNTIYF.